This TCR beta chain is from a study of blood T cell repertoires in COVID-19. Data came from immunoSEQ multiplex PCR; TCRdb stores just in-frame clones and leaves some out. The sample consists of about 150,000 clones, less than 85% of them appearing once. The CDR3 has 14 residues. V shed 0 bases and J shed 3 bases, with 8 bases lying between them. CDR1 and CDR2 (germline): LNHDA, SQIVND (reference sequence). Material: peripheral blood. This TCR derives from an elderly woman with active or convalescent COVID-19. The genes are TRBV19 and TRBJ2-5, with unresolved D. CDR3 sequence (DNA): TGTGCCAGTAGTATAGAGGTGCACAAAGAGACCCAGTACTTC. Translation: CASSIEVHKETQYF.